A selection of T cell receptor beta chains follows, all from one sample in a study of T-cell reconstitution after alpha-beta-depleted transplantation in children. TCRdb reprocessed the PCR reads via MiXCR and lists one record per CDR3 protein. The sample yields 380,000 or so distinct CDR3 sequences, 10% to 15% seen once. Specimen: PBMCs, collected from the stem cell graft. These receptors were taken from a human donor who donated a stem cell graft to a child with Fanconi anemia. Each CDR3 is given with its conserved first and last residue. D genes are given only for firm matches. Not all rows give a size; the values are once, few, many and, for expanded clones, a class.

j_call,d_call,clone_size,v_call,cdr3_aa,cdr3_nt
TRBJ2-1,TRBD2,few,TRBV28,CASSSQLAGGLGEQFF,TGTGCCAGCAGTTCTCAACTAGCGGGGGGCCTCGGGGAGCAGTTCTTC
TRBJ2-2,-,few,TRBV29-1,CSVASQIPGELFF,TGCAGCGTTGCGAGTCAGATCCCCGGGGAGCTGTTTTTT
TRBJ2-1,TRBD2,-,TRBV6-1,CASSEDWGGYNEQFF,TGTGCCAGCAGTGAAGACTGGGGGGGATACAATGAGCAGTTCTTC
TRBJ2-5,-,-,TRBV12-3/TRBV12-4,CASSLGRLETQYF,TGTGCCAGCAGTTTGGGTCGTCTGGAGACCCAGTACTTC
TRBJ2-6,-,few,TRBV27,CASSIGTRGNGANVLTF,TGTGCCAGCAGTATCGGGACTCGGGGGAATGGGGCCAACGTCCTGACTTTC
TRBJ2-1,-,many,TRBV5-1,CASSLWSDEQFF,TGCGCCAGCAGCTTATGGTCCGATGAGCAGTTCTTC
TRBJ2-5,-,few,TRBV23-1,CASSQWAGRTETQYF,TGCGCCAGCAGTCAATGGGCCGGAAGGACGGAGACCCAGTACTTC
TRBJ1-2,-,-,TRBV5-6,CAISSYNYGYTF,TGTGCCATCAGCTCCTATAACTATGGCTACACCTTC
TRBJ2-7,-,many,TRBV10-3,CAISESGTLDEQYF,TGTGCCATCAGTGAGTCCGGGACACTCGACGAGCAGTACTTC
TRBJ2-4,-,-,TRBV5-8,CASSPTSRGAKNIQYF,TGTGCCAGCAGCCCGACCAGTCGGGGGGCCAAAAACATTCAGTACTTC
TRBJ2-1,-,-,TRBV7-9,CASSLLFNEQFF,TGTGCCAGCAGCTTACTGTTCAATGAGCAGTTCTTC
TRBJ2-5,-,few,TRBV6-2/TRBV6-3,CASSFLQETQYF,TGTGCCAGCTCGTTCCTCCAAGAGACCCAGTACTTC
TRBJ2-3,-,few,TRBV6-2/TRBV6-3,CASSYVADTQYF,TGTGCCAGCAGTTACGTGGCAGATACGCAGTATTTT
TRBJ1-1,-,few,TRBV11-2,CASSLVGQPLNTEAFF,TGTGCCAGCAGCTTAGTCGGACAGCCCTTGAACACTGAAGCTTTCTTT
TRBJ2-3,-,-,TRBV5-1,CASSTGLGADTQYF,TGCGCCAGCAGCACTGGACTGGGGGCAGATACGCAGTATTTT
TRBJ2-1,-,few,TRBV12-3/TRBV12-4,CASSKKNSYNEQFF,TGTGCCAGCAGTAAAAAGAACTCCTACAATGAGCAGTTCTTC
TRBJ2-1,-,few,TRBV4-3,CASSQDPGPGEQFF,TGCGCCAGCAGCCAAGATCCGGGCCCGGGTGAGCAGTTCTTC
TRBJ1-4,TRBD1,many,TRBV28,CASRWGQGNEKLFF,TGTGCCAGCAGGTGGGGACAGGGTAATGAAAAACTGTTTTTT
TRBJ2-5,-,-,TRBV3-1,CASSQGVGLGETQYF,TGTGCCAGCAGCCAAGGCGTGGGCCTAGGGGAGACCCAGTACTTC
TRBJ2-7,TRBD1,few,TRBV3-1,CASSQRPDRAQGEQYF,TGTGCCAGCAGCCAACGTCCGGACAGGGCCCAGGGGGAGCAGTACTTC
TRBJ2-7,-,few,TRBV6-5,CASSNGQNSYEQYF,TGTGCCAGCAGTAACGGACAGAACTCCTACGAGCAGTACTTC
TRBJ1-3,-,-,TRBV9,CASSRGGFGNTIYF,TGTGCCAGCAGCCGGGGAGGATTCGGAAACACCATATATTTT
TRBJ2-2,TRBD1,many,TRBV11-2,CASSHHSGTGVIWAGELFF,TGTGCCAGCAGTCATCATTCCGGGACAGGGGTTATTTGGGCCGGGGAGCTGTTTTTT
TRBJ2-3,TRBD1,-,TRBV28,CASSRITGGDATQYF,TGTGCCAGCAGTCGTATAACAGGGGGCGACGCTACGCAGTATTTT
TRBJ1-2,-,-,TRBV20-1,CSSTGSALYGYTF,TGCAGTTCCACAGGGTCCGCTCTCTATGGCTACACCTTC
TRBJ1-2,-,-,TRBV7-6,CASSLQGLYGYTF,TGTGCCAGCAGCTTACAGGGACTCTATGGCTACACCTTC
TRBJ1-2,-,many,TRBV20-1,CSARVEGSNGYTF,TGCAGTGCTAGAGTGGAGGGGTCCAATGGCTACACCTTC
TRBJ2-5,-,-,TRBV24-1,CATTAGRLYQETQYF,TGTGCCACTACCGCCGGACGGTTGTACCAAGAGACCCAGTACTTC
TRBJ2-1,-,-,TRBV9,CASSVGERTVDNEQLF,TGTGCCAGCAGCGTAGGGGAAAGGACAGTTGACAATGAGCAGTTGTTC
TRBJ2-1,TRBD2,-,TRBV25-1,CASSVSGTRNLFNEQFF,TGTGCCAGCAGTGTTTCCGGGACTAGAAATTTATTCAATGAGCAGTTCTTC
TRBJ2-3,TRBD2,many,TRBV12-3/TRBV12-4,CASRTGTTDTQYF,TGTGCCAGCAGAACCGGGACTACCGATACGCAGTATTTT
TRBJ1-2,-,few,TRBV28,CASSPLHDYGYTF,TGTGCCAGCAGCCCTCTTCACGACTATGGCTACACCTTC
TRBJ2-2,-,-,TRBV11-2,CASSSLATGELFF,TGTGCCAGCAGCTCGTTAGCGACCGGGGAGCTGTTTTTT
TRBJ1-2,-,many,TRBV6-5,CASSNTGVYGYTF,TGTGCCAGCAGTAATACAGGAGTTTATGGCTACACCTTC
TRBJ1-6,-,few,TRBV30,CAWSRQANSPLHF,TGTGCCTGGAGTAGACAGGCTAATTCACCCCTCCACTTT
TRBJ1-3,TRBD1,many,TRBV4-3,CASSPGDSGLERNTIYF,TGCGCCAGCAGCCCGGGGGACAGCGGCCTGGAAAGAAACACCATATATTTT
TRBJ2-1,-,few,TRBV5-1,CASSLTSFDNEQFF,TGCGCCAGCAGCTTGACTAGCTTCGACAATGAGCAGTTCTTC
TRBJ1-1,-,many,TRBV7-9,CASNPTNLNTEAFF,TGTGCCAGCAACCCGACCAACCTGAACACTGAAGCTTTCTTT
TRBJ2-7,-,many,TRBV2,CASRTGTENYEQYF,TGTGCCAGCAGAACCGGGACGGAGAACTACGAGCAGTACTTC
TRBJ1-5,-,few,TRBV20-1,CSARDVADYSNQPQHF,TGCAGTGCTAGAGATGTGGCAGATTATAGCAATCAGCCCCAGCATTTT
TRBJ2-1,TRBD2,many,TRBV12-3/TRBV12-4,CASSLAAGGIYNEQFF,TGTGCCAGCAGTTTAGCGGCGGGGGGGATTTACAATGAGCAGTTCTTC
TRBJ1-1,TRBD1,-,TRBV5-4,CASSGPRTGTVNTEAFF,TGTGCCAGCAGCGGACCGAGGACAGGGACGGTTAACACTGAAGCTTTCTTT
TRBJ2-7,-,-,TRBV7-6,CASSLVPGSYEQYF,TGCGCCAGCAGCTTGGTCCCGGGGAGCTACGAGCAGTACTTC
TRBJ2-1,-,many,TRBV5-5,CASSDGHLSSYNEQFF,TGTGCCAGCAGCGATGGACACCTAAGCTCCTACAATGAGCAGTTCTTC
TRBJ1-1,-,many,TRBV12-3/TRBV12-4,CASTFFMNTEAFF,TGTGCCAGCACCTTCTTCATGAACACTGAAGCTTTCTTT
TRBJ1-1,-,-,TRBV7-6,CASRRKLNTEAFF,TGTGCCAGCAGAAGGAAACTGAACACTGAAGCTTTCTTT
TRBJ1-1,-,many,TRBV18,CASSPSREVLTSTEAFF,TGTGCCAGCTCACCATCCCGGGAGGTTCTAACTAGCACTGAAGCTTTCTTT
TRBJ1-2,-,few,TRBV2,CASSDFPLAGERDYGYTF,TGTGCCAGCAGTGATTTCCCCTTGGCAGGGGAGAGGGACTATGGCTACACCTTC
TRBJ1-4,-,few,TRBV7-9,CASSGGSSHEKLFF,TGTGCCAGCAGCGGCGGGAGTTCTCATGAAAAACTGTTTTTT